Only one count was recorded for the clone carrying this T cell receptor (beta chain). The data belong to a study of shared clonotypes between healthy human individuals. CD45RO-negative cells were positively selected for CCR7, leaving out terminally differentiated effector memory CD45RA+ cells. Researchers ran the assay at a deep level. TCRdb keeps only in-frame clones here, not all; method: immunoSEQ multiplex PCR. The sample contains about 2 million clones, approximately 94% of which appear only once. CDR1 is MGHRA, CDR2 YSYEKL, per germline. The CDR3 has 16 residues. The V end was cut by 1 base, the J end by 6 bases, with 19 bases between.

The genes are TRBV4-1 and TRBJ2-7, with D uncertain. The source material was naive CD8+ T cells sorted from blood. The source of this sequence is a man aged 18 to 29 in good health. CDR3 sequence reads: CASSQVFNIDVGEQYF. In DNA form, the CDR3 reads TGCGCCAGCAGCCAAGTGTTTAACATAGACGTAGGCGAGCAGTACTTC.